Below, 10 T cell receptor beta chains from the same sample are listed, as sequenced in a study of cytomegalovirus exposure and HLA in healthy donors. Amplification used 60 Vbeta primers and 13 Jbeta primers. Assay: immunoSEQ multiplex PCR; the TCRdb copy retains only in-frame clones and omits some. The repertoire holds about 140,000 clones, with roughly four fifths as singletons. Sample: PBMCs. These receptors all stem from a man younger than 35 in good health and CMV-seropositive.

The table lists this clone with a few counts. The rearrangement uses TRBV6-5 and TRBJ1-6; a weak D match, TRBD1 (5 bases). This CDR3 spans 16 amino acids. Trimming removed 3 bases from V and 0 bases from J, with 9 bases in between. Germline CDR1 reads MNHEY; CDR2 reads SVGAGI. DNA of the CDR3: TGTGCCAGCAGTTATAAAGGGGCCTCCTATAATTCACCCCTCCACTTT. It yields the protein CASSYKGASYNSPLHF.

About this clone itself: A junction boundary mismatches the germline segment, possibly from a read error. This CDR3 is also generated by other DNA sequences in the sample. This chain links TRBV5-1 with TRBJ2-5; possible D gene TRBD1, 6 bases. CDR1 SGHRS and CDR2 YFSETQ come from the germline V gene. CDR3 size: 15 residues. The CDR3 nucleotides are TGCGCCAGCAGTTTGGCCAGGGGCACGGAAGAGACCCAGTACTTC. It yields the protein CASSLARGTEETQYF.

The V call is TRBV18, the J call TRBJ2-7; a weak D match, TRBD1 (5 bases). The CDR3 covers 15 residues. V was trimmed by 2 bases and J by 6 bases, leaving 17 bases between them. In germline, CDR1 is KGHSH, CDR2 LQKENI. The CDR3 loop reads CASSPKQGLPLEQYF. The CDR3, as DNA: TGTGCCAGCTCACCAAAGCAGGGTCTCCCTCTCGAGCAGTACTTC.

CDR3 coding DNA: TGCAGCGTTGAGGCGGCTAGCGGGCCTAACTACGAGCAGTACTTC. Its protein product is CSVEAASGPNYEQYF. The chain carries TRBV29-1 and TRBJ2-7, with 8 bases matching TRBD2. This CDR3 is 15 amino acids long. The junction had 10 bases not matched to a gene; V was cut back by 3 bases and J by 3 bases. Germline V gene data show CDR1 as SQVTM and CDR2 as ANQGSEA.

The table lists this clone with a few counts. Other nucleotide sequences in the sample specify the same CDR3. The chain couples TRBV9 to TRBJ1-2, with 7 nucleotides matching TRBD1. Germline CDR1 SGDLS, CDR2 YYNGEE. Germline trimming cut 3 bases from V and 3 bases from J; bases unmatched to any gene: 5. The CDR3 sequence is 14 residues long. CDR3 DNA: TGTGCCAGCAGCGGAGGGGACAGCTACTATGGCTACACCTTC. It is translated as CASSGGDSYYGYTF.

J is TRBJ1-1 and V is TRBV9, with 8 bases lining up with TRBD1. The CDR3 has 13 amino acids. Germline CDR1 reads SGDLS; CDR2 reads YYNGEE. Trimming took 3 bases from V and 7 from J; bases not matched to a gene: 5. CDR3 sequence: CASSGRQGNEAFF. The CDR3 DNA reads TGTGCCAGCAGCGGAAGACAGGGGAATGAAGCTTTCTTT. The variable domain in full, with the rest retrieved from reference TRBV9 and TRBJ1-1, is DSGVTQTPKHLITATGQRVTLRCSPRSGDLSVYWYQQSLDQGLQFLIQYYNGEERAKGNILERFSAQQFPDLHSELNLSSLELGDSALYFCASSGRQGNEAFFGQGTRLTVV.

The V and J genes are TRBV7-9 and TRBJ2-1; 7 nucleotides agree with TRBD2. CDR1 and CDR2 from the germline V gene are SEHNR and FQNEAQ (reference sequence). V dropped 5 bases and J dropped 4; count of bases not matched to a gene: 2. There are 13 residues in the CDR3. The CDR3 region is CASSPAGYNEQFF. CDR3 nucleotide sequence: TGTGCCAGCAGCCCAGCGGGGTACAATGAGCAGTTCTTC. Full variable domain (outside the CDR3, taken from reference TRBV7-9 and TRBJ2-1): DTGVSQNPRHKITKRGQNVTFRCDPISEHNRLYWYRQTLGQGPEFLTYFQNEAQLEKSRLLSDRFSAERPKGSFSTLEIQRTEQGDSAMYLCASSPAGYNEQFFGPGTRLTVL.

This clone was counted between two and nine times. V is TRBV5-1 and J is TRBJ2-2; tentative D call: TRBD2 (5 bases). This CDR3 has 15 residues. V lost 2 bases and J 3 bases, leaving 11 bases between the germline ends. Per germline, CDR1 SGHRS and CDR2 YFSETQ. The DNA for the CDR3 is TGCGCCAGCAGCTTTCGGATCGGGGACACCGGGGAGCTGTTTTTT. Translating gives CASSFRIGDTGELFF.

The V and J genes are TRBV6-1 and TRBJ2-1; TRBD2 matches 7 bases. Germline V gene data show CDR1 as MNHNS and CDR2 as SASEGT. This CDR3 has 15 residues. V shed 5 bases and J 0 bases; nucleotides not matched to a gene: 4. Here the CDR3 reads CASSQTSSSYNEQFF. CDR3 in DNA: TGTGCCAGCAGTCAGACTAGCAGCTCCTACAATGAGCAGTTCTTC.

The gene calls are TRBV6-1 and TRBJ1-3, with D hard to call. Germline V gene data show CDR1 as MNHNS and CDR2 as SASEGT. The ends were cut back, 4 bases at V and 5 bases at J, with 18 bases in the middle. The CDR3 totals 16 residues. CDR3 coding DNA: TGTGCCAGCAGTGCAGGAGGAGGGAACCGTCGAAACACCATATATTTT. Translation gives CASSAGGGNRRNTIYF.